Listed below are T cell receptor beta chains from one sample, sequenced in a study of beta chain features in type 1 diabetes. Assay: immunoSEQ multiplex PCR; the TCRdb copy retains only in-frame clones and omits some. Found here are 330,000 or so clones, 12% to 15% of them singletons; the top ten hold more than 6.5%. Sequencing was done on a sample of central memory CD4+ T cells from blood. The receptors were gathered from a man aged 30 to 45 in good health. Both conserved end residues are part of each CDR3. The D gene is left open where the match is weak. Clone size, where shown, is once, few, many, or a class for clones that have expanded.

v_gene	d_gene	abundance	j_gene	CDR3nt	CDR3aa
TRBV4-1	NA	NA	TRBJ2-7	TGCGCCAGCAGCCATAATAGGGCGCGGGGGCGCACCTACGAGCAGTACTTC	CASSHNRARGRTYEQYF
TRBV5-1	TRBD2	few	TRBJ2-5	TGCGCCAGCAGCCCCTTAGCGGGAGGGCCGGAAGAGACCCAGTACTTC	CASSPLAGGPEETQYF
TRBV9	NA	many	TRBJ2-3	TGTGCCAGCAGCCCAGAACCATTCACAGATACGCAGTATTTT	CASSPEPFTDTQYF
TRBV20-1	NA	NA	TRBJ1-2	TGCAGTGCTAGGGACAATTCGGGCTACACCTTC	CSARDNSGYTF
TRBV12-5	TRBD2	few	TRBJ2-1	TGTGCTAGTGGACTCAGGGAGGGTGAGCAGTTCTTC	CASGLREGEQFF
TRBV5-5	NA	many	TRBJ1-1	TGTGCCAGCAGCGCAACGCGTGAAGCTTTCTTT	CASSATREAFF
TRBV4-1	NA	NA	TRBJ1-4	TGCGCCAGCAGCCAAACGGGGGCCATAGCTAATGAAAAACTGTTTTTT	CASSQTGAIANEKLFF
TRBV6-1	TRBD2	NA	TRBJ2-3	TGTGCCAGCGGAGCGGGAAATACGCAGTATTTT	CASGAGNTQYF
TRBV25-1	NA	few	TRBJ1-2	TGTGCCAGCAGTGAGGGGCCCCGTGGCTACACCTTC	CASSEGPRGYTF
TRBV4-1	NA	NA	TRBJ1-2	TGCGCCAGCAGCCAATTACCCAGAGTCTATGGCTACACCTTC	CASSQLPRVYGYTF
TRBV12-5	TRBD2	few	TRBJ2-7	TGTGCTAGTGGTTTAGAACTAGCGGGGGGGCGAGAGCAGTACTTC	CASGLELAGGREQYF
TRBV6-1	TRBD1	few	TRBJ2-6	TGTGCCAGCAGTGACTACAGGGGTAGCTCTGGGGCCAACGTCCTGACTTTC	CASSDYRGSSGANVLTF
TRBV5-5	TRBD1	few	TRBJ2-7	TGTGCCAGCAGCTTGCAGGGACAGGTCTACGAGCAGTACTTC	CASSLQGQVYEQYF
TRBV4-3	NA	NA	TRBJ1-1	TGCGCCAGCAGCCAAGAAAGAGGGGGTGCCTCCGTTGAAGCTTTCTTT	CASSQERGGASVEAFF
TRBV5-6	NA	many	TRBJ2-3	TGTGCCAGCAGCTTGGGGTTCGCAGATACGCAGTATTTT	CASSLGFADTQYF
TRBV15	NA	NA	TRBJ1-2	TGTGCCACCACCTTTGGGAAAGACTATGGCTACACCTTC	CATTFGKDYGYTF
TRBV4-1	NA	few	TRBJ2-7	TGCGCCAGCAGCCCTCAGGAGGTGAGCTACGAGCAGTACTTC	CASSPQEVSYEQYF
TRBV7-2	TRBD1	few	TRBJ1-4	TGTGCCAGCAGCTTAGACCCCCCGGGGACAGGAGAAAAACTGTTTTTT	CASSLDPPGTGEKLFF
TRBV2	TRBD1	once	TRBJ2-6	TGTGCCAGCAGTGGGGACAGGGCATCTGGGGCCAACGTCCTGACTTTC	CASSGDRASGANVLTF
TRBV6-1	NA	NA	TRBJ1-5	TGTGCCAGCAGTGACCACATGGGAGTTCGGCCCCAGCATTTT	CASSDHMGVRPQHF
TRBV10-3	NA	many	TRBJ2-1	TGTGCCATCACCGCCGCCATCACAGCCAATGAGCAGTTCTTC	CAITAAITANEQFF
TRBV2	TRBD1	few	TRBJ1-2	TGTGCCAGCCGGGACAGGGGGGACGGCTACACCTTC	CASRDRGDGYTF
TRBV5-4	NA	few	TRBJ1-1	TGTGCCAGCACCGTGATGTTGGGAGGCACTGAAGCTTTCTTT	CASTVMLGGTEAFF
TRBV27	NA	NA	TRBJ2-1	TGTGCCAGCAGTTTCCCGGGGGTCAAGGGAAATGAGCAGTTCTTC	CASSFPGVKGNEQFF
TRBV11-2	NA	few	TRBJ1-1	TGTGCCAGCAGCTTCGCACAGCGCAACACTGAAGCTTTCTTT	CASSFAQRNTEAFF
TRBV4-1	NA	few	TRBJ1-2	TGCGCCAGCAGCCAAGCGGCGACAGGCTATGGCTACACCTTC	CASSQAATGYGYTF
TRBV19	NA	many	TRBJ1-1	TGTGCCAGTAGTATCCGGGCCGGGGAAGCTTTCTTT	CASSIRAGEAFF
TRBV5-4	NA	NA	TRBJ2-1	TGTGCCAGCAGCTTAGACGTAAATGAGCAGTTCTTC	CASSLDVNEQFF
TRBV6-1	NA	NA	TRBJ1-2	TGTGCCAGCAGACCTACAGTTAACTATGGCTACACCTTC	CASRPTVNYGYTF
TRBV2	TRBD1	NA	TRBJ1-6	TGTGCCAGCAATAACCCGGGACAGACTTCACCCCTCCACTTT	CASNNPGQTSPLHF
TRBV7-2	TRBD2	NA	TRBJ2-3	TGTGCCAGCAGCCCCCTCACGGGGGGTATCCTTTTT	CASSPLTGGILF
TRBV6-6	TRBD2	NA	TRBJ2-1	TGTGCCAGCAAAGGTAGCGGGGCCTACAATGAGCAGTTCTTC	CASKGSGAYNEQFF
TRBV30	NA	few	TRBJ1-2	TGTGCCTGGAGTACCCGGACAGACCTATATGGCTACACCTTC	CAWSTRTDLYGYTF
TRBV5-1	TRBD1	many	TRBJ2-5	TGCGCCAGCAGCCTGACCGGGACAGCGTACCAAGAGACCCAGTACTTC	CASSLTGTAYQETQYF
TRBV9	NA	NA	TRBJ2-3	TGTGCCAGCAGCCAAGTAGGCGCATCAACAGATACGCAGTATTTT	CASSQVGASTDTQYF